The 31 T cell receptor beta chains listed next were all sequenced from one sample in a study of blood T cell repertoires in COVID-19 (TCRdb year 2020). Library preparation employed the immunoSEQ multiplex PCR assay. Not all clones reach the TCRdb copy of this immuneACCESS table, which keeps in-frame sequences only. Checked studies attribute under half of the gap to unresolved V genes and leave the rest unexplained. Within this sample are hundreds of thousands of clones, with 90% of them counted one time only. The ten largest clonotypes hold 1.5% to 2% of the sample. Sequencing was done on a sample of PBMCs or T cells enriched from blood (not recorded which). These TCRs come from a woman between 18 and 29 years old with acute COVID-19.

This chain connects TRBV28 to TRBJ1-2; 8 bases map to TRBD1. In germline, CDR1 is MDHEN, CDR2 SYDVKM. Germline trimming cut 6 bases from V and 2 bases from J; bases unmatched to any gene: 5. The CDR3 sequence is 14 residues long. The CDR3 region is CASSLRQGNYGYTF. The CDR3 DNA reads as TGTGCCAGCAGCCTCAGACAGGGGAACTATGGCTACACCTTC.

This chain connects TRBV19 to TRBJ1-2, with 10 bases aligning to TRBD1. Germline V gene data show CDR1 as LNHDA and CDR2 as SQIVND (reference sequence). The CDR3 is made up of 16 amino acids. V shed 1 base, J shed 6 bases, and the junction held 8 bases outside the gene matches. The CDR3 DNA reads as TGTGCCAGTAGTATAGTCGCAGGGACAGGGGTGAATGGCTACACCTTC. This sequence encodes CASSIVAGTGVNGYTF. Full variable domain (missing parts from reference TRBV19 and TRBJ1-2): DGGITQSPKYLFRKEGQNVTLSCEQNLNHDAMYWYRQDPGQGLRLIYYSQIVNDFQKGDIAEGYSVSREKKESFPLTVTSAQKNPTAFYLCASSIVAGTGVNGYTFGSGTRLTVV.

The chain joins TRBV7-9 to TRBJ2-7; D possibly corresponds to TRBD2 (6 bases). V shed 1 base and J shed 3 bases, with 16 bases lying between them. CDR1 is SEHNR and CDR2 is FQNEAQ in the germline V gene (reference sequence). The CDR3 length is 16 residues. The CDR3 loop reads CASSLEGAGSIYEQYF. The CDR3 nucleotides are TGTGCCAGCAGCTTAGAAGGGGCGGGGTCGATCTACGAGCAGTACTTC.

The genes are TRBV27 and TRBJ2-2; no definite D call. Germline values: CDR1 MNHEY, CDR2 SMNVEV (reference sequence). The CDR3 has 14 residues. Trimming took off 3 bases at V and 1 base at J, with 6 bases between the two ends. CDR3 in DNA: TGTGCCAGCAGTTTTTTTCAGAACACCGGGGAGCTGTTTTTT. It is translated as CASSFFQNTGELFF.

V is TRBV28 and J is TRBJ2-7; 11 bases fit TRBD1. Germline V CDR1 and CDR2: MDHEN, SYDVKM. Trimming cost V 3 bases and J 3 bases; bases outside gene matches: 1. The CDR3 has 14 residues. Here the CDR3 DNA reads TGTGCCAGCAGTTTTGGGACAGGGGGCTACGAGCAGTACTTC. This translates into CASSFGTGGYEQYF.

The chain employs TRBV28 and TRBJ2-4; 9 bases agree with TRBD2. Germline trimming cut 4 bases from V and 1 base from J; bases unmatched to any gene: 5. The germline gives CDR1 MDHEN, CDR2 SYDVKM. This CDR3 has 16 amino acids. The CDR3 sequence: CASSCEREEAKNIQYF. CDR3 nucleotide sequence: TGTGCCAGCAGTTGCGAGCGGGAGGAGGCCAAAAACATTCAGTACTTC.

V is TRBV9 and J is TRBJ2-1; no clear D gene. The V gene lost 4 bases and the J gene lost 9 bases, with 11 bases spanning the gap. Germline lookup yields CDR1 SGDLS and CDR2 YYNGEE. This CDR3 is built from 12 residues. The CDR3 sequence: CASSPPGPEQFF. CDR3 in DNA: TGTGCCAGCAGCCCCCCTGGCCCTGAGCAGTTCTTC.

This chain joins TRBV5-4 and TRBJ2-7, with 11 bases fitting TRBD2. From germline, CDR1 is SGHNT and CDR2 YYREEE (reference sequence). The trim removed 4 bases at V and 3 bases at J, leaving 6 bases unmatched. The CDR3 is 15 amino acids. CDR3 amino acids: CASSTTSGSFYEQYF. In nucleotides, the CDR3 is TGTGCCAGCAGCACTACTAGCGGGAGTTTCTACGAGCAGTACTTC.

This chain connects TRBV6-1 to TRBJ2-1; 8 bases are a match to TRBD2. This CDR3 region has 16 residues. Germline V gene data show CDR1 as MNHNS and CDR2 as SASEGT. V lost 4 bases and J lost 6; bases outside the gene matches: 11. Written as DNA, the CDR3 is TGTGCCAGCAGTGGATTGGGACTAGGGGGTCGCAATGAGCAGTTCTTC. Protein: CASSGLGLGGRNEQFF.

The chain joins TRBV14 to TRBJ1-3; D gene unclear. CDR1 SGHDN and CDR2 FVKESK come from the germline V gene. CDR3 length equals 16 residues. Trimming removed 1 base from V and 0 bases from J, with 10 bases in between. CDR3 DNA: TGTGCCAGCAGCCAAGGGGTAGCCTTCTCTGGAAACACCATATATTTT. This translates into CASSQGVAFSGNTIYF.

The chain joins TRBV27 to TRBJ1-6; 9 positions agree with TRBD1. The V segment lost 6 bases and the J segment 3 bases; nucleotides outside the gene matches: 3. The CDR3 runs 15 residues. Germline lookup yields CDR1 MNHEY and CDR2 SMNVEV (reference sequence). The DNA of the CDR3 is TGTGCCAGCAGCTCGACAGGGGGCTATAATTCACCCCTCCACTTT. Its translation is CASSSTGGYNSPLHF.

The genes are TRBV6-5 and TRBJ2-5; 8 nucleotides align to TRBD2. V trimming: 4 bases; J trimming: 4 bases; junction bases outside the gene matches: 8. In germline, CDR1 is MNHEY, CDR2 SVGAGI. CDR3 length equals 15 residues. CDR3 bases: TGTGCCAGCAGTTCCGCCGGGAGGGTGGGAGAGACCCAGTACTTC. Protein product: CASSSAGRVGETQYF.

This clone was found once. The chain links TRBV13 to TRBJ2-3, with 12 bases that match TRBD2. CDR1 PRHDT and CDR2 FYEKMQ come from the germline V gene (reference sequence). J lost 3 bases, V lost 6 bases, and 7 bases had no gene match. CDR3 length: 16 residues. CDR3 nucleotides: TGTGCCAGCAGACTAGCGGGAGGTCGGGGGACAGATACGCAGTATTTT. Protein product: CASRLAGGRGTDTQYF. Full variable domain (rest looked up from reference TRBV13 and TRBJ2-3): AAGVIQSPRHLIKEKRETATLKCYPIPRHDTVYWYQQGPGQDPQFLISFYEKMQSDKGSIPDRFSAQQFSDYHSELNMSSLELGDSALYFCASRLAGGRGTDTQYFGPGTRLTVL.

This sequence joins TRBV7-2 and TRBJ1-2; possible D gene TRBD1, 6 bases. CDR1 is SGHTA, CDR2 FQGNSA, per germline. The V end was cut by 1 base, the J end by 6 bases, with 12 bases between. The CDR3 runs to 14 residues. Here the CDR3 reads CASSLDGTGHGYTF. CDR3 nucleotide sequence: TGTGCCAGCAGCTTAGATGGAACAGGGCATGGCTACACCTTC.

J is TRBJ1-5 and V is TRBV2; TRBD1 matches 8 bases. Per the germline V gene, CDR1 is SNHLY and CDR2 is FYNNEI. The CDR3 consists of 15 residues. V trimming: 8 bases; J trimming: 3 bases; junction bases outside the gene matches: 9. CDR3: CASAWTGINNQPQHF. The CDR3 bases are TGTGCCAGCGCATGGACAGGGATCAACAATCAGCCCCAGCATTTT.

The chain uses TRBV4-2 and TRBJ2-1; D remains ambiguous. The V gene lost 4 bases and the J gene lost 7 bases, with 8 bases spanning the gap. This CDR3 has 12 residues. CDR1 LGHNA and CDR2 YNFKEQ come from the germline V gene. The CDR3 sequence is CASSPRFNEQFF. Written as DNA, the CDR3 is TGTGCCAGCAGCCCGCGGTTTAATGAGCAGTTCTTC.

The V call is TRBV7-9, the J call TRBJ2-3; 7 positions agree with TRBD2. CDR1 is SEHNR, CDR2 FQNEAQ, per germline (reference sequence). V was clipped by 6 bases and J by 4 bases; unmatched bases: 13. The CDR3 consists of 16 residues. The CDR3 region has the DNA TGTGCCAGCAGACGGACGGTAGGACTAGACCCAGATACGCAGTATTTT. This encodes CASRRTVGLDPDTQYF.

The V and J genes are TRBV7-2 and TRBJ1-4; TRBD1 might be the D (5 bases). The CDR3 is made up of 15 amino acids. Germline V CDR1 and CDR2: SGHTA, FQGNSA. Trimming cost V 1 base and J 8 bases, with 14 bases left between them. The CDR3 DNA reads as TGTGCCAGCAGCTTAGGGGCGGGGGTTGGGGAAAAACTGTTTTTT. Protein sequence: CASSLGAGVGEKLFF. Filled out from reference TRBV7-2 and TRBJ1-4, the complete variable domain reads GAGVSQSPSNKVTEKGKDVELRCDPISGHTALYWYRQSLGQGLEFLIYFQGNSAPDKSGLPSDRFSAERTGGSVSTLTIQRTQQEDSAVYLCASSLGAGVGEKLFFGSGTQLSVL.

The rearrangement links TRBV2 to TRBJ2-6; 8 nucleotides agree with TRBD2. The CDR3 loop spans 17 amino acids. V shed 5 bases, J shed 0 bases, and the junction held 6 bases outside the gene matches. Germline lookup yields CDR1 SNHLY and CDR2 FYNNEI. DNA of the CDR3: TGTGCCAGCAGTCGGGAGGGTTACTTCTCTGGGGCCAACGTCCTGACTTTC. Translated, it gives CASSREGYFSGANVLTF.

The chain recombines TRBV2 with TRBJ2-7, with TRBD2 matching 7 bases. This CDR3 has 13 amino acids. The junction had 3 bases not matched to a gene; V was cut back by 7 bases and J by 0 bases. Per germline, CDR1 SNHLY and CDR2 FYNNEI. The CDR3, as DNA: TGTGCCAGCATGGGGGGGACCTCCTACGAGCAGTACTTC. Amino acids: CASMGGTSYEQYF. The full variable domain, in which reference TRBV2 and TRBJ2-7 provide the parts outside the CDR3, is EPEVTQTPSHQVTQMGQEVILRCVPISNHLYFYWYRQILGQKVEFLVSFYNNEISEKSEIFDDQFSVERPDGSNFTLKIRSTKLEDSAMYFCASMGGTSYEQYFGPGTRLTVT.

The J gene is TRBJ1-3, the V gene TRBV15; 11 bases are a match to TRBD1. J was trimmed by 3 bases and V by 6 bases; bases with no gene match: 4. The CDR3 consists of 15 residues. CDR1 is LNHNV, CDR2 YYDKDF, per germline (reference sequence). CDR3: CATRTDRGHGNTIYF. The CDR3 region has the DNA TGTGCCACCAGGACGGACAGGGGGCATGGAAACACCATATATTTT.

The rearrangement links TRBV18 to TRBJ1-4; the D gene is possibly TRBD1 (5 bases). Deletions cut 1 base from V and 6 bases from J, with 15 bases between. Germline values: CDR1 KGHSH, CDR2 LQKENI. The CDR3 loop spans 16 amino acids. The CDR3, as DNA: TGTGCCAGCTCACCACTCCCGGGAGGGGAGTATGAAAAACTGTTTTTT. Translating it yields CASSPLPGGEYEKLFF.

V gene TRBV19 combines with J gene TRBJ1-2, with D possibly matching TRBD1 (5 bases). This CDR3 contains 17 residues. Germline CDR1 LNHDA, CDR2 SQIVND (reference sequence). Trimming removed 4 bases from V and 4 bases from J, with 22 bases in between. CDR3 in DNA: TGTGCCAGTAGTACCGGCGGTGTGCGGGGGACCACCTATGGCTACACCTTC. Its translation is CASSTGGVRGTTYGYTF.

The genes are TRBV7-2 and TRBJ2-7, with a tentative D call TRBD2 (6 bases). V lost 1 base, J lost 0 bases, and 16 bases lay in between. This CDR3 has 17 amino acids. Germline V gives CDR1 SGHTA, CDR2 FQGNSA. The CDR3 DNA follows: TGTGCCAGCAGCTTAGTTTCCCTTCAGCGGGCCTCCTACGAGCAGTACTTC. Its translation: CASSLVSLQRASYEQYF. The variable domain in full, with the rest retrieved from reference TRBV7-2 and TRBJ2-7, is GAGVSQSPSNKVTEKGKDVELRCDPISGHTALYWYRQSLGQGLEFLIYFQGNSAPDKSGLPSDRFSAERTGGSVSTLTIQRTQQEDSAVYLCASSLVSLQRASYEQYFGPGTRLTVT.

The rearrangement links TRBV7-7 to TRBJ2-7, with TRBD1 identical over 7 bases. Germline V gene data show CDR1 as SSHAT and CDR2 as FNYEAQ (reference sequence). J was trimmed by 2 bases and V by 2 bases; bases with no gene match: 6. The CDR3 covers 15 residues. The CDR3 DNA sequence: TGTGCCAGCAGCTTACGACAGGGCCCCCCCTACGAGCAGTACTTC. This translates into CASSLRQGPPYEQYF.

The chain has TRBV27 and TRBJ2-1; D gene ambiguous. The V gene lost 2 bases and the J gene lost 6 bases, with 11 bases spanning the gap. The CDR3 consists of 14 residues. The germline CDR1 and CDR2 sequences are MNHEY and SMNVEV (reference sequence). CDR3 in DNA: TGTGCCAGCAGTTTAAGACAAGGAATCAATGAGCAGTTCTTC. It yields the protein CASSLRQGINEQFF.

The CDR3 loop is CASSPDTGLAPYNEQFF. Here the CDR3 DNA reads TGTGCCAGCAGCCCGGATACGGGACTAGCCCCCTACAATGAGCAGTTCTTC. The rearrangement uses TRBV7-6 and TRBJ2-1; 9 bases match TRBD2. The CDR3 is 17 amino acids. The germline gives CDR1 SGHVS, CDR2 FNYEAQ. Unmatched junction bases numbered 10, after V lost 5 bases and J lost 2 bases. Full variable domain (remainder filled in from reference TRBV7-6 and TRBJ2-1): GAGVSQSPRYKVTKRGQDVALRCDPISGHVSLYWYRQALGQGPEFLTYFNYEAQQDKSGLPNDRFSAERPEGSISTLTIQRTEQRDSAMYRCASSPDTGLAPYNEQFFGPGTRLTVL.

The CDR3 is CASSLAGITGELFF. In nucleotides, the CDR3 is TGCGCCAGCAGCCTAGCGGGGATCACCGGGGAGCTGTTTTTT. V is TRBV10-1 and J is TRBJ2-2; 9 bases fit TRBD2. CDR3 length: 14 amino acids. Germline loops: CDR1 WNHNN, CDR2 SYGVQD (reference sequence). With V trimmed by 6 bases and J by 4 bases, 3 bases remained unmatched.

CDR3 region: CASLGTGWGGEQFF. The DNA for the CDR3 is TGTGCCAGCCTGGGGACAGGCTGGGGTGGTGAGCAGTTCTTC. The V gene is TRBV28, the J gene TRBJ2-1; 8 bases fit TRBD1. CDR3 length: 14 amino acids. Germline lookup yields CDR1 MDHEN and CDR2 SYDVKM. V gave up 8 bases and J gave up 9 bases; unmatched junction bases: 12.

The J gene is TRBJ2-3, the V gene TRBV13; 9 bases fit TRBD2. V lost 8 bases to trimming and J lost 3 bases; unmatched junction nucleotides: 9. Germline V gives CDR1 PRHDT, CDR2 FYEKMQ (reference sequence). This CDR3 has 15 residues. The CDR3 sequence: CASEIAGEDTDTQYF. In DNA, the CDR3 is TGTGCCAGCGAAATAGCGGGAGAGGATACAGATACGCAGTATTTT.

The CDR3 DNA is TGTGCCAGCAGCGTAGCACAGAACACTGAAGCTTTCTTT. Protein: CASSVAQNTEAFF. The chain joins TRBV9 to TRBJ1-1; D not resolved. The CDR3 totals 13 residues. V was cut by 0 bases and J by 1 base, with 4 bases left in between. The germline V gene has CDR1 SGDLS and CDR2 YYNGEE.